The 30 T cell receptor beta chains reported below all come from one sample, sequenced in a study of blood T cell repertoires in COVID-19. Some clones are missing from TCRdb's copy, which holds only in-frame ones; the method was immunoSEQ multiplex PCR. The sample consists of fewer than 200,000 clones, about nine tenths of them appearing once. Sample: peripheral blood. The receptors here all came from a man aged 25 to 40 with COVID-19, enrolled during active disease.

This clone was recorded only once. V and J are TRBV19 and TRBJ1-1, with TRBD1 matching over 8 bases. Germline V CDR1 and CDR2: LNHDA, SQIVND (reference sequence). The CDR3 has 14 amino acids. Germline trimming cut 5 bases from V and 4 bases from J; bases unmatched to any gene: 6. DNA for the CDR3: TGTGCCAGTAGTGATACAGGGGGAGTCACTGAAGCTTTCTTT. Its translation: CASSDTGGVTEAFF.

This clone has a single count. The rearrangement joins TRBV25-1 to TRBJ1-2; weak D call: TRBD1 (5 bases). The CDR3 sequence is 13 residues long. V gave up 4 bases and J gave up 8 bases, with 14 bases separating them. CDR1 is MGHDK, CDR2 SYGVNS, per germline. In nucleotides, the CDR3 is TGTGCCAGCAGTGCGGCCAGGGCACAGGGCTACACCTTC. This sequence encodes CASSAARAQGYTF.

This clone showed up just once. The rearrangement joins TRBV29-1 to TRBJ1-5; a weak D match, TRBD1 (5 bases). CDR3 length: 17 residues. From germline, CDR1 is SQVTM and CDR2 ANQGSEA. CDR3 in amino acids: CKSQVAGRSYSNQPQHF. The CDR3 bases are TGCAAGTCCCAAGTGGCAGGGCGCTCGTATAGCAATCAGCCCCAGCATTTT.

The V call is TRBV5-4, the J call TRBJ2-3, with 16 nucleotides matching TRBD2. Germline trimming cut 4 bases from V and 3 bases from J; bases unmatched to any gene: 2. CDR1 and CDR2 from the germline V gene are SGHNT and YYREEE (reference sequence). This CDR3 region has 16 residues. The CDR3 protein is CASSPGLAGGTDTQYF. CDR3 sequence (DNA): TGTGCCAGCAGCCCGGGACTAGCGGGAGGGACAGATACGCAGTATTTT.

The chain is built from TRBV2 and TRBJ1-3, with D possibly TRBD1 on 6 matching bases. From germline, CDR1 is SNHLY and CDR2 FYNNEI. Between the trimmed V and J ends, which lost 2 bases and 1 base, there was a span of 12 bases. The CDR3 contains 16 residues. CDR3 residues: CASSEQGTASGNTIYF. The CDR3 DNA follows: TGTGCCAGCAGTGAACAGGGGACCGCATCTGGAAACACCATATATTTT.

This rearrangement joins TRBV9 to TRBJ1-1; D perhaps matches TRBD1 (6 bases). The CDR3 is 17 residues long. The V gene's germline CDR1 is SGDLS and CDR2 YYNGEE. V was pared by 4 bases and J by 3 bases, with 22 bases between. The DNA for the CDR3 is TGTGCCAGCAGCAGGGGTCGTACCAGGGGTAAACACACTGAAGCTTTCTTT. Its translation is CASSRGRTRGKHTEAFF.

The rearrangement joins TRBV18 to TRBJ2-7, with TRBD1 matching over 11 bases. In germline, CDR1 is KGHSH, CDR2 LQKENI. The CDR3 length is 15 residues. Unmatched junction bases numbered 8, after V lost 8 bases and J lost 2 bases. CDR3 in DNA: TGTGCCAGCCTTAAAGGGACAGGGGGTACCTACGAGCAGTACTTC. It translates to CASLKGTGGTYEQYF.

The rearrangement joins TRBV9 to TRBJ2-3; 10 nucleotides line up with TRBD2. Germline trimming cut 2 bases from V and 0 bases from J; bases unmatched to any gene: 6. Germline assignment: CDR1 SGDLS and CDR2 YYNGEE. This CDR3 contains 17 residues. CDR3 region: CASSVRTSGRSTDTQYF. As DNA, the CDR3 is TGTGCCAGCAGCGTTCGGACTAGCGGAAGAAGCACAGATACGCAGTATTTT.

A remark on this clone: The sample has other DNA sequences that encode this CDR3 too. The chain recombines TRBV9 with TRBJ2-7; D unresolved. The V gene lost 0 bases and the J gene lost 1 base, with 8 bases spanning the gap. This CDR3 is 14 amino acids long. CDR1 is SGDLS, CDR2 YYNGEE, per germline. This CDR3 reads CASSVGGLSYEQYF. For the CDR3, the DNA is TGTGCCAGCAGCGTAGGAGGTTTGTCCTACGAGCAGTACTTC.

This chain connects TRBV12-5 to TRBJ1-1, with a tentative D call TRBD1 (5 bases). The germline V and J ends were trimmed by 2 bases and 4 bases, with 8 bases remaining between them. Germline lookup yields CDR1 LGHNT and CDR2 FRNRAP. CDR3 length equals 13 residues. CDR3 residues: CASGLLGGTEAFF. For the CDR3, the DNA is TGTGCTAGTGGTTTGCTGGGGGGCACTGAAGCTTTCTTT.

The chain employs TRBV7-3 and TRBJ1-4; 9 nucleotides line up with TRBD1. Germline trimming cut 5 bases from V and 7 bases from J; bases unmatched to any gene: 8. The germline gives CDR1 SGHTA, CDR2 FQGTGA. The CDR3 spans 15 residues. The CDR3 here is CASSPSGTGSEKLFF. The CDR3 DNA is TGTGCCAGCAGCCCCTCCGGGACAGGGTCTGAAAAACTGTTTTTT.

Notes on this clone: The same CDR3 arises from other DNA sequences in this sample as well. This sequence joins TRBV12-3 or TRBV12-4 and TRBJ1-2; 9 bases line up with TRBD1. This CDR3 is built from 13 residues. V was pared by 4 bases and J by 4 bases, with 1 base of the junction left unmatched. The chain's CDR3 is CASSWGQGYGYTF. The DNA for the CDR3 is TGTGCCAGCAGTTGGGGACAGGGCTATGGCTACACCTTC.

The chain carries TRBV19 and TRBJ2-2; D is unclear. CDR3 length equals 15 residues. Germline-derived CDR1 and CDR2 are LNHDA and SQIVND (reference sequence). V was pared by 3 bases and J by 0 bases, with 8 bases between. The CDR3 region is CASSIVLTNTGELFF. DNA for the CDR3: TGTGCCAGTAGTATTGTACTAACGAACACCGGGGAGCTGTTTTTT.

The genes are TRBV28 and TRBJ1-5; D perhaps matches TRBD1 (5 bases). This CDR3 comprises 17 residues. Trimming pared 6 bases from V and 0 bases from J, leaving 18 bases between. Germline lookup yields CDR1 MDHEN and CDR2 SYDVKM. The CDR3 loop is CASRQPDTGSSNQPQHF. CDR3 DNA: TGTGCCAGCAGACAACCGGACACGGGTAGTAGCAATCAGCCCCAGCATTTT.

This chain uses TRBV7-9 with TRBJ1-1, with D perhaps TRBD1 (5 bases). The CDR3 runs to 19 residues. V was cut by 1 base and J by 0 bases, with 21 bases left in between. Germline V CDR1 and CDR2: SEHNR, FQNEAQ (reference sequence). The CDR3 DNA reads as TGTGCCAGCAGCTTAGATACAGGTCGGGTCCTAGGCGTGAACACTGAAGCTTTCTTT. It is translated as CASSLDTGRVLGVNTEAFF.

The gene calls are TRBV7-9 and TRBJ2-2; 7 nucleotides line up with TRBD1. This CDR3 contains 16 residues. V was clipped by 4 bases and J by 6 bases; unmatched bases: 11. Per the germline V gene, CDR1 is SEHNR and CDR2 is FQNEAQ (reference sequence). Written as DNA, the CDR3 is TGTGCCAGCAGCTCCAGGGGCAGGGGGTTCGCCGGGGAGCTGTTTTTT. This translates into CASSSRGRGFAGELFF. Filled out from reference TRBV7-9 and TRBJ2-2, the complete variable domain reads DTGVSQNPRHKITKRGQNVTFRCDPISEHNRLYWYRQTLGQGPEFLTYFQNEAQLEKSRLLSDRFSAERPKGSFSTLEIQRTEQGDSAMYLCASSSRGRGFAGELFFGEGSRLTVL.

The chain uses TRBV27 and TRBJ1-5; 10 nucleotides line up with TRBD1. The trim removed 4 bases at V and 7 bases at J, leaving 4 bases unmatched. The length of the CDR3 is 14 residues. CDR1 and CDR2 (germline): MNHEY, SMNVEV (reference sequence). CDR3 nucleotides: TGTGCCAGCAGTTGGACAGGGGGTATGCAGCCCCAGCATTTT. Encoded protein: CASSWTGGMQPQHF.

This clone was picked up one time. The chain joins TRBV19 to TRBJ2-5; TRBD2 might be the D (6 bases). The CDR3 has 12 amino acids. V was clipped by 6 bases and J by 2 bases, with 7 bases between them. CDR1 and CDR2 from the germline V gene are LNHDA and SQIVND (reference sequence). CDR3 region: CASSGGQETQYF. The CDR3 bases are TGTGCCAGTAGCGGGGGTCAAGAGACCCAGTACTTC.

V usage is TRBV7-9 and J usage is TRBJ1-3, with TRBD1 as a possible D gene (6 bases). The V gene's germline CDR1 is SEHNR and CDR2 FQNEAQ (reference sequence). The ends were cut back, 5 bases at V and 1 base at J, with 12 bases in the middle. CDR3 length: 15 residues. CDR3 sequence: CASSPSGVSGNTIYF. CDR3 bases: TGTGCCAGCAGCCCTTCAGGGGTTTCTGGAAACACCATATATTTT.

The chain links TRBV18 to TRBJ1-2; TRBD1 might be the D (6 bases). Germline-derived CDR1 and CDR2 are KGHSH and LQKENI. This CDR3 contains 15 residues. Trimming took 0 bases from V and 6 from J, leaving 14 bases between them. CDR3 amino acids: CASSPPAGEENGYTF. CDR3 DNA sequence: TGTGCCAGCTCACCACCGGCAGGGGAAGAGAATGGCTACACCTTC.

V and J are TRBV27 and TRBJ2-7; D gene ambiguous. Trimming cost V 5 bases and J 0 bases, with 11 bases left between them. The germline gives CDR1 MNHEY, CDR2 SMNVEV (reference sequence). The CDR3 loop spans 14 amino acids. Here the CDR3 reads CASSPGSVSYEQYF. The CDR3 DNA reads as TGTGCCAGCAGTCCCGGGTCGGTCTCCTACGAGCAGTACTTC.

The chain is built from TRBV19 and TRBJ1-1; 11 bases line up with TRBD1. This CDR3 has 14 residues. The ends lost 10 bases at V and 3 bases at J; junction bases unmatched: 7. CDR1 is LNHDA and CDR2 is SQIVND in the germline V gene (reference sequence). The chain's CDR3 is CATEGTGGYTEAFF. The DNA of the CDR3 is TGTGCCACCGAGGGGACAGGGGGTTACACTGAAGCTTTCTTT.

CDR3 coding DNA: TGTGCCAGCAGTTACGGTAGGGGGTTACCCTACAATGAGCAGTTCTTC. Translating it yields CASSYGRGLPYNEQFF. The chain joins TRBV6-5 to TRBJ2-1; TRBD1 might be the D (6 bases). Per germline, CDR1 MNHEY and CDR2 SVGAGI. The V end lost 2 bases, the J end lost 2 bases, and 13 bases lay between the germline ends. The CDR3 sequence is 16 residues long.

J is TRBJ2-3 and V is TRBV6-4, with D tentatively TRBD1 (7 bases). With 4 bases removed from V and 1 base from J, the gap between germline ends came to 15 bases. Germline V lookup: CDR1 MRHNA, CDR2 SNTAGT. CDR3 length equals 16 residues. The CDR3 here is CASSVQGGVGTDTQYF. As DNA, the CDR3 is TGTGCCAGCAGTGTCCAGGGGGGAGTCGGCACAGATACGCAGTATTTT.

The chain links TRBV2 to TRBJ2-7; 13 positions agree with TRBD2. Trimming cost V 5 bases and J 7 bases; bases outside gene matches: 11. The length of the CDR3 is 16 residues. The germline CDR1 and CDR2 sequences are SNHLY and FYNNEI. The CDR3 reads CASSSTTGLAGAEQYF. The CDR3 nucleotides read TGTGCCAGCAGTTCAACGACAGGACTAGCGGGGGCGGAGCAGTACTTC.

This chain links TRBV5-1 with TRBJ2-7; 7 bases line up with TRBD2. This CDR3 contains 14 residues. The J segment lost 5 bases and the V segment lost 1 base, leaving 6 bases of the junction unmatched. CDR1 is SGHRS and CDR2 is YFSETQ in the germline V gene. The chain's CDR3 is CASSLLAGENEQYF. DNA of the CDR3: TGCGCCAGCAGCTTGTTGGCGGGAGAAAACGAGCAGTACTTC.

V usage is TRBV6-2 or TRBV6-3 and J usage is TRBJ1-1, with TRBD1 as a possible D gene (5 bases). From germline, CDR1 is MNHEY and CDR2 SVGEGT. The CDR3 totals 13 residues. V dropped 6 bases and J dropped 4 bases, with 12 bases sitting between them. The CDR3 region has the DNA TGTGCCAGCAGCCCCCGGGGGAGCACTGAAGCTTTCTTT. It specifies CASSPRGSTEAFF.

Here the CDR3 reads CASSYDGGRGYGYTF. DNA for the CDR3: TGTGCCAGCAGCTACGACGGGGGGCGCGGCTATGGCTACACCTTC. The chain uses TRBV7-3 and TRBJ1-2, with D possibly matching TRBD1 (6 bases). CDR3 length: 15 residues. CDR1 and CDR2 (germline): SGHTA, FQGTGA. V was trimmed by 4 bases and J by 4 bases, leaving 16 bases between them.

The CDR3 DNA sequence: TGTGCCAGCAGCCCAGCAGGTCAGGGGGAGAGAGGCTACACCTTC. Protein: CASSPAGQGERGYTF. V gene TRBV7-8 combines with J gene TRBJ1-2; 7 bases fit TRBD1. V lost 5 bases, J lost 8 bases, and 14 bases stayed unmatched. The CDR3 loop spans 15 amino acids. The germline V gene encodes CDR1 SGHVS and CDR2 FQNEAQ.

The chain employs TRBV6-2 or TRBV6-3 and TRBJ1-5; no definite D call. The CDR3 runs 14 residues. The V end lost 1 base, the J end lost 5 bases, and 9 bases lay between the germline ends. The germline gives CDR1 MNHEY, CDR2 SVGEGT. CDR3 residues: CASSYLADDQPQHF. The CDR3 coding sequence is TGTGCCAGCAGTTACTTGGCAGATGATCAGCCCCAGCATTTT.